This T cell receptor beta chain was obtained from a study of CD8+CD57+ T cells in acquired aplastic anemia. The use of genomic DNA as template underpinned the TCR beta VDJ and CDR3 profiling. MiXCR, applied by TCRdb to the reads, yields one record per CDR3 protein. The sample has under 350,000 distinct CDR3 sequences, 56% seen once. Per the germline V gene, CDR1 is SGHTA and CDR2 is FQGNSA. Trimming removed 1 base from V and 4 bases from J, with 9 bases in between. CDR3 size: 14 residues. Study conclusions and caveats: Patients and controls had in common approximately 29 CD8+ CDR3 sequences.

Previously, flow cytometry had revealed CD8+CD57+ cell expansion in the patients chosen for sequencing. Note on this clonotype: The antigen is undetermined.

The sequence was collected from a human donor with aplastic anemia. The chain couples TRBV7-2 to TRBJ2-3, with D possibly TRBD2 on 6 matching bases. The sample was sorted CD4+, CD8+, or CD8+CD57+ T cells (not recorded which) from PBMCs. The CDR3, as DNA: TGTGCCAGCAGCTTAGATAGCGGATCAGATACGCAGTATTTT. Protein sequence: CASSLDSGSDTQYF.